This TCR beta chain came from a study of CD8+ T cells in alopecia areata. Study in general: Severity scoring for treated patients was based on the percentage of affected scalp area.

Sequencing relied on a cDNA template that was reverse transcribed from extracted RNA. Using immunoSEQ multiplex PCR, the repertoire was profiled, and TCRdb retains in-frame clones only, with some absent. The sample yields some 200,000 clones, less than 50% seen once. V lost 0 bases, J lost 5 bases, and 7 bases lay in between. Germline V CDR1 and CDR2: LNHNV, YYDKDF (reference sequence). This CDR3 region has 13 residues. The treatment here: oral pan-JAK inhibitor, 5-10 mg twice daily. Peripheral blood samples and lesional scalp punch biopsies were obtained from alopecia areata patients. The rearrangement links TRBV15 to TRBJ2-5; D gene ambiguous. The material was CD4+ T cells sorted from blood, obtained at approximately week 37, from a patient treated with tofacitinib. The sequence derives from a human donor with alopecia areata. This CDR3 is CATSRDHGETQYF. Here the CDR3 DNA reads TGTGCCACCAGCAGAGATCATGGGGAGACCCAGTACTTC.